Listed below are T cell receptor beta chains from one sample, sequenced in a study of blood T cell repertoires in COVID-19. The protocol was immunoSEQ multiplex PCR, while the TCRdb copy is restricted to in-frame clones and leaves out a portion. The repertoire holds tens of thousands of clones, with just over 85% as singletons. Sequenced input: peripheral blood. The source of these receptors is a woman of 80 years or more with active or convalescent COVID-19. CDR3s include the opening cysteine and the closing phenylalanine or tryptophan. A D gene is named only where the DNA matches it firmly. Clone size is shown for a subset of rows, as once, few, many or a class of expanded clone.

>TRBD1|TRBV19|TRBJ1-2|.
CASSIWTGWEMEKNGYTF
TGTGCCAGTAGTATATGGACAGGATGGGAGATGGAGAAAAATGGCTACACCTTC
>.|TRBV5-1|TRBJ2-6|.
CASSLAGSGANVLTF
TGCGCCAGCAGCTTGGCCGGCTCTGGGGCCAACGTCCTGACTTTC
>.|TRBV12-5|TRBJ2-3|.
CASGPSTDTQYF
TGTGCTAGTGGTCCTAGCACAGATACGCAGTATTTT
>TRBD1|TRBV9|TRBJ1-1|.
CASSGQGDPEAFF
TGTGCCAGCAGCGGCCAGGGGGATCCTGAAGCTTTCTTT
>TRBD1|TRBV4-3|TRBJ2-1|.
CASSRGVYRGQDGEQFF
TGCGCCAGCAGCCGCGGTGTGTACAGGGGGCAGGATGGTGAGCAGTTCTTC
>TRBD1|TRBV5-1|TRBJ2-3|.
CASSLFGTDKVGQYF
TGCGCCAGCAGCTTATTCGGGACAGATAAGGTTGGGCAGTATTTT
>TRBD1|TRBV7-9|TRBJ2-1|.
CASSLSGQGNEQFF
TGTGCCAGCAGCTTATCGGGACAGGGAAATGAGCAGTTCTTC
>TRBD2|TRBV24-1|TRBJ2-1|once
CATSDVSGSSYNEQFF
TGTGCCACCAGTGACGTTAGCGGGAGCTCCTACAATGAGCAGTTCTTC
>.|TRBV5-4|TRBJ1-3|few
CASSLQGKSGNTIYF
TGTGCCAGCAGCTTACAGGGAAAGAGTGGAAACACCATATATTTT
>.|TRBV12-3/TRBV12-4|TRBJ1-5|.
CATSRGEGQPQHF
TGTGCCACCTCACGGGGGGAGGGTCAGCCCCAGCATTTT
>TRBD2|TRBV11-3|TRBJ2-2|.
CASSLWAGDGELFF
TGTGCCAGCAGCTTATGGGCGGGGGACGGGGAGCTGTTTTTT
>.|TRBV5-1|TRBJ1-1|.
CASSLVQGGNTEAFF
TGCGCCAGCAGCTTGGTGCAGGGCGGGAACACTGAAGCTTTCTTT
>TRBD2|TRBV23-1|TRBJ2-5|.
CASSQGTGGPWETQYF
TGCGCCAGCAGTCAAGGGACGGGGGGGCCATGGGAGACCCAGTACTTC
>.|TRBV11-3|TRBJ1-1|.
CASSLVFGGRAGYTEAFF
TGTGCCAGCAGCTTAGTTTTTGGCGGGCGCGCTGGGTACACTGAAGCTTTCTTT
>TRBD1|TRBV9|TRBJ1-6|.
CASSPRTGSGSPLHF
TGTGCCAGCAGCCCCCGGACAGGGTCGGGTTCACCCCTCCACTTT
>.|TRBV4-2|TRBJ2-1|few
CASSKGDVGNEQFF
TGTGCCAGCAGCAAGGGGGATGTGGGCAATGAGCAGTTCTTC
>.|TRBV7-2|TRBJ1-2|.
CASSLSSYGYTF
TGTGCCAGCAGCTTAAGTAGCTATGGCTACACCTTC
>.|TRBV5-1|TRBJ1-1|.
CASSLFNKGTEAFF
TGCGCCAGCAGCTTGTTCAATAAGGGGACTGAAGCTTTCTTT
>.|TRBV2|TRBJ2-3|.
CASRGSGASWDTQYF
TGTGCCAGCAGGGGTAGCGGAGCCTCGTGGGATACGCAGTATTTT
>TRBD2|TRBV7-3|TRBJ2-3|.
CASSLTGTSGDTQYF
TGTGCCAGCAGCTTGACCGGGACTAGCGGGGATACGCAGTATTTT
>.|TRBV30|TRBJ1-6|.
CAWGEAGGSPLHF
TGTGCCTGGGGGGAGGCAGGCGGATCACCCCTCCACTTT
>.|TRBV7-9|TRBJ1-2|.
CASGRQEGDYGYTF
TGTGCCAGCGGACGACAAGAGGGGGACTATGGCTACACCTTC
>.|TRBV19|TRBJ2-4|.
CASSLNSPRDIQYF
TGTGCCAGTAGTCTTAACAGCCCCAGGGACATTCAGTACTTC
>.|TRBV11-3|TRBJ1-2|few
CASKQGIEPTNYGYTF
TGTGCCAGCAAGCAGGGGATAGAGCCGACAAACTATGGCTACACCTTC
>TRBD1|TRBV9|TRBJ2-7|.
CASSVGQGLEQYF
TGTGCCAGCAGCGTGGGACAGGGACTCGAGCAGTACTTC
>.|TRBV20-1|TRBJ1-1|few
CSASNNRDFEAFF
TGCAGTGCTAGTAACAACCGGGACTTTGAAGCTTTCTTT
>.|TRBV21-1|TRBJ2-5|.
CAPDDHRGLQETQYF
TGTGCCCCCGACGATCACAGGGGGCTCCAAGAGACCCAGTACTTC
>TRBD1|TRBV5-5|TRBJ1-2|.
CASSFTGVPNYGYTF
TGTGCCAGCAGCTTTACAGGGGTCCCTAACTATGGCTACACCTTC
>TRBD2|TRBV6-2/TRBV6-3|TRBJ2-1|once
CASSRLAGEYNEQFF
TGTGCCAGCAGTCGACTAGCGGGAGAATACAATGAGCAGTTCTTC
>.|TRBV4-1|TRBJ2-7|.
CASSQAYQGLVGEQYF
TGCGCCAGCAGCCAAGCCTACCAGGGGTTAGTCGGCGAGCAGTACTTC
>.|TRBV19|TRBJ2-1|.
CASSIYRASNEQFF
TGTGCCAGTAGTATTTACAGGGCCTCCAATGAGCAGTTCTTC
>.|TRBV19|TRBJ2-2|.
CASSILGADGELFF
TGTGCCAGTAGTATTCTTGGGGCAGACGGGGAGCTGTTTTTT
>.|TRBV5-5|TRBJ1-1|.
CASSLRGWHENTEAFF
TGTGCCAGCAGCTTGAGAGGGTGGCACGAGAACACTGAAGCTTTCTTT
>.|TRBV7-9|TRBJ1-4|.
CASSLGVRQGEKLFF
TGTGCCAGCAGCTTAGGAGTCCGTCAGGGTGAAAAACTGTTTTTT
>TRBD1|TRBV5-1|TRBJ2-7|once
CASSSGTEYEQYF
TGCGCCAGCAGCTCCGGGACAGAGTACGAGCAGTACTTC
>.|TRBV5-1|TRBJ2-5|.
CASSLTVQETQYF
TGCGCCAGCAGCTTGACAGTCCAAGAGACCCAGTACTTC
>TRBD1|TRBV27|TRBJ1-5|.
CASSTPDRVGQPQHF
TGTGCCAGCAGCACCCCTGACAGGGTAGGGCAGCCCCAGCATTTT
>TRBD2|TRBV4-3|TRBJ2-7|.
CASSPGLAGGFYEQYF
TGCGCCAGCAGCCCGGGGCTAGCGGGGGGATTTTACGAGCAGTACTTC
>TRBD2|TRBV29-1|TRBJ2-1|once
CSAVGGSGSSAYNEQFF
TGCAGCGCCGTAGGGGGTAGCGGGAGTAGCGCCTACAATGAGCAGTTCTTC
>.|TRBV29-1|TRBJ2-1|.
CSVQGTLLVSEQFF
TGCAGCGTACAGGGTACCCTCCTAGTAAGTGAGCAGTTCTTC
>TRBD1|TRBV11-3|TRBJ1-4|.
CASSSRTGFEKLFF
TGTGCCAGCAGCTCCAGGACAGGGTTTGAAAAACTGTTTTTT
>TRBD1|TRBV19|TRBJ2-7|.
CASSIRDRVNEQYF
TGTGCCAGTAGTATACGGGACAGGGTTAACGAGCAGTACTTC
>TRBD2|TRBV29-1|TRBJ2-1|.
CSLVWGLAGERQFF
TGCAGCTTAGTTTGGGGACTAGCGGGAGAGAGACAGTTCTTC
>TRBD1|TRBV9|TRBJ2-7|.
CASSVEERWTGRF
TGTGCCAGCAGCGTAGAAGAGAGGTGGACAGGGCGCTTC
>TRBD1|TRBV6-2/TRBV6-3|TRBJ1-2|.
CASSFPATGNYGYTF
TGTGCCAGCAGTTTCCCGGCGACAGGGAACTATGGCTACACCTTC
>TRBD2|TRBV27|TRBJ2-3|.
CASRLAGASTDTQYF
TGTGCCAGCAGACTAGCGGGGGCGTCCACAGATACGCAGTATTTT
>.|TRBV4-1|TRBJ1-3|.
CASSQDSRSSGNTIYF
TGCGCCAGCAGCCAAGATTCCCGGAGCTCTGGAAACACCATATATTTT
>TRBD1|TRBV19|TRBJ1-5|.
CASTSGQGGGQPQHF
TGTGCCAGTACCTCGGGACAGGGGGGAGGTCAGCCCCAGCATTTT
>TRBD1|TRBV9|TRBJ2-1|.
CASSGGQGRYNEQFF
TGTGCCAGCAGCGGGGGACAGGGGCGTTACAATGAGCAGTTCTTC
>.|TRBV5-1|TRBJ1-1|.
CASSLGRGGSEAFF
TGCGCCAGCAGCTTGGGACGCGGAGGGTCTGAAGCTTTCTTT
>.|TRBV14|TRBJ1-1|.
CASSQALGRNEAFF
TGTGCCAGCAGCCAAGCCCTAGGAAGGAATGAAGCTTTCTTT
>TRBD1|TRBV7-2|TRBJ1-4|.
CASSLGQGVAEKLFF
TGTGCCAGCAGCTTGGGACAGGGGGTCGCTGAAAAACTGTTTTTT
>.|TRBV7-9|TRBJ1-1|.
CASSLGSVEAFF
TGTGCCAGCAGCTTAGGGTCAGTTGAAGCTTTCTTT
>TRBD1|TRBV6-1|TRBJ1-5|.
CASSEGTGGYSNQPQHF
TGTGCCAGCAGTGAAGGAACAGGGGGCTATAGCAATCAGCCCCAGCATTTT
>TRBD2|TRBV25-1|TRBJ2-7|.
CASRKQLLAGHEQYF
TGTGCCAGCAGGAAACAGCTGCTAGCGGGCCACGAGCAGTACTTC
>.|TRBV2|TRBJ1-4|.
CASRDNRNEKLFF
TGTGCCAGCCGGGACAACCGTAATGAAAAACTGTTTTTT
>.|TRBV7-9|TRBJ1-4|.
CASSSPGLTNEKLFF
TGTGCCAGCAGCTCGCCGGGACTTACGAATGAAAAACTGTTTTTT
>.|TRBV5-4|TRBJ2-2|.
CASSLGAGFTGELFF
TGTGCCAGCAGCTTGGGGGCAGGGTTCACCGGGGAGCTGTTTTTT
>.|TRBV6-5|TRBJ2-5|.
CASSYSSRTKQETQYF
TGTGCCAGCAGTTACTCGTCTCGGACAAAACAAGAGACCCAGTACTTC
>.|TRBV5-8|TRBJ2-7|.
CASSFWGKGVNEQYF
TGTGCCAGCAGCTTCTGGGGCAAGGGGGTAAACGAGCAGTACTTC